Below, 14 T cell receptor beta chains from the same sample are listed, as sequenced in a study of cytomegalovirus exposure and HLA in healthy donors. Vbeta (60) and Jbeta (13) primers were used in the PCR. Data came from immunoSEQ multiplex PCR; TCRdb stores just in-frame clones and leaves some out. The sample is made up of some 110,000 clones, and the top ten hold about 2.2% of it. Sequencing was carried out using PBMCs. These receptors originate from a man aged 35-49 years in good health and CMV-seronegative.

The chain combines TRBV4-2 with TRBJ2-1; 14 bases are a match to TRBD2. Per germline, CDR1 LGHNA and CDR2 YNFKEQ. V was clipped by 0 bases and J by 11 bases; unmatched bases: 18. The CDR3 sequence is 20 residues long. CDR3 sequence: CASSQEGNAGTSGRTGQQFF. As DNA, the CDR3 is TGTGCCAGCAGCCAAGAAGGAAACGCGGGGACTAGCGGGAGAACAGGTCAGCAGTTCTTC.

The rearrangement uses TRBV7-9 and TRBJ1-2, with TRBD1 identical over 8 bases. Germline values: CDR1 SEHNR, CDR2 FQNEAQ (reference sequence). Trimming took 0 bases from V and 6 from J; bases not matched to a gene: 9. The CDR3 totals 16 residues. The CDR3 sequence is CASSLAGRGLNDGYTF. For the CDR3, the DNA is TGTGCCAGCAGCTTAGCGGGCAGGGGGCTAAATGATGGCTACACCTTC. The full variable domain, with the rest looked up from reference TRBV7-9 and TRBJ1-2, is DTGVSQNPRHKITKRGQNVTFRCDPISEHNRLYWYRQTLGQGPEFLTYFQNEAQLEKSRLLSDRFSAERPKGSFSTLEIQRTEQGDSAMYLCASSLAGRGLNDGYTFGSGTRLTVV.

The chain employs TRBV7-8 and TRBJ1-1, with D hard to call. This CDR3 comprises 15 residues. V gave up 7 bases and J gave up 3 bases, with 18 bases separating them. Germline CDR1 and CDR2: SGHVS and FQNEAQ. The CDR3 is CASTPREGPYTEAFF. CDR3 DNA sequence: TGTGCCAGCACCCCCCGGGAAGGGCCGTACACTGAAGCTTTCTTT.

The rearrangement uses TRBV18 and TRBJ2-1; 13 bases map to TRBD2. Germline V gives CDR1 KGHSH, CDR2 LQKENI. V gave up 1 base and J gave up 0 bases; unmatched junction bases: 9. The CDR3 contains 20 residues. This CDR3 reads CASSPRTSGRAISSYNEQFF. The CDR3 DNA reads TGTGCCAGCTCACCACGTACTAGCGGGAGGGCCATCAGCTCCTACAATGAGCAGTTCTTC.

The V call is TRBV27, the J call TRBJ2-7, with TRBD2 matching over 9 bases. Germline V CDR1 and CDR2: MNHEY, SMNVEV (reference sequence). J gave up 5 bases and V 2 bases, and 4 bases lay outside the gene matches. This CDR3 has 14 residues. CDR3 sequence reads: CASSLRGRANEQYF. Written as DNA, the CDR3 is TGTGCCAGCAGTTTACGCGGGAGGGCCAACGAGCAGTACTTC.

V usage is TRBV27 and J usage is TRBJ1-5, with 12 bases aligning to TRBD1. CDR3 length equals 14 residues. The germline CDR1 and CDR2 sequences are MNHEY and SMNVEV (reference sequence). The J segment lost 8 bases and the V segment lost 7 bases, leaving 6 bases of the junction unmatched. As DNA, the CDR3 is TGTGCCAGCAAGGGACAGGGGGCGGGGGAGCCCCAGCATTTT. Amino acids: CASKGQGAGEPQHF.

The rearrangement uses TRBV30 and TRBJ2-2, with no clear D. V lost 3 bases and J lost 4, with 6 bases in between. Germline V gives CDR1 GTSNPN, CDR2 SVGIG (reference sequence). The CDR3 runs to 12 residues. The CDR3 DNA sequence: TGTGCCTGGAGGGCCCGCACCGGGGAGCTGTTTTTT. Amino acids: CAWRARTGELFF.

The rearrangement uses TRBV5-1 and TRBJ2-5; D is possibly TRBD1 (6 bases). The CDR3 sequence is 12 residues long. Germline values: CDR1 SGHRS, CDR2 YFSETQ. V lost 5 bases and J lost 4, with 9 bases in between. CDR3 amino acids: CASSTGRETQYF. The CDR3 bases are TGCGCCAGCAGTACAGGGCGAGAGACCCAGTACTTC.

J is TRBJ2-2 and V is TRBV7-3; D call uncertain. V lost 3 bases to trimming and J lost 2 bases, with 10 bases between them. In germline, CDR1 is SGHTA, CDR2 FQGTGA. The CDR3 is 15 residues long. The CDR3 nucleotides read TGTGCCAGCAGCTTGAACTCTTTAAACACCGGGGAGCTGTTTTTT. The encoded protein is CASSLNSLNTGELFF. Full variable domain (missing parts from reference TRBV7-3 and TRBJ2-2): GAGVSQTPSNKVTEKGKYVELRCDPISGHTALYWYRQSLGQGPEFLIYFQGTGAADDSGLPNDRFFAVRPEGSVSTLKIQRTERGDSAVYLCASSLNSLNTGELFFGEGSRLTVL.

The rearrangement joins TRBV11-3 to TRBJ2-5, with 12 bases aligning to TRBD2. The germline V gene has CDR1 SGHNT and CDR2 YENEEA. The CDR3 runs to 18 residues. V was clipped by 1 base and J by 2 bases; unmatched bases: 8. This chain's CDR3 is CASSLGSGTSGYQETQYF. In nucleotides, the CDR3 is TGTGCCAGCAGCTTAGGGTCGGGGACTAGCGGGTATCAAGAGACCCAGTACTTC.

The CDR3 sequence: CAISESRGNTEAFF. In nucleotides, the CDR3 is TGTGCCATCAGTGAGTCCCGGGGGAACACTGAAGCTTTCTTT. The rearrangement uses TRBV10-3 and TRBJ1-1, with D hard to call. The CDR3 is 14 amino acids. Between the trimmed V and J ends, which lost 0 bases and 1 base, there was a span of 6 bases. From germline, CDR1 is ENHRY and CDR2 SYGVKD.

CDR3 sequence: CARSLKMGQVYEQYF. The CDR3 DNA follows: TGTGCCAGAAGCTTAAAAATGGGCCAGGTATACGAGCAGTACTTC. The chain couples TRBV7-5 to TRBJ2-5; the table assigns TRBD1, which was not confirmed against the DNA. The DNA end lines up better with TRBJ2-7; the J call may be wrong. TRBV7-5 is assigned pseudogene status. The CDR3 sequence is 15 residues long.

The V and J genes are TRBV19 and TRBJ1-5, with TRBD1 identical over 8 bases. CDR1 is LNHDA, CDR2 SQIVND, per germline (reference sequence). The V and J ends lost 4 bases and 3 bases, in that order; junction bases with no gene match: 8. This CDR3 contains 16 residues. The CDR3 reads CASSNLQGVVNQPQHF. The CDR3 bases are TGTGCCAGTAGTAATCTACAGGGGGTTGTCAATCAGCCCCAGCATTTT.

This chain joins TRBV19 and TRBJ2-7; 8 bases line up with TRBD2. CDR1 and CDR2 (germline): LNHDA, SQIVND (reference sequence). V trimming: 7 bases; J trimming: 7 bases; junction bases outside the gene matches: 9. The CDR3 totals 13 residues. CDR3 DNA sequence: TGTGCCAGTACCGCCGGGGGGGCGGAAGAGCAGTACTTC. Translating it yields CASTAGGAEEQYF. The entire variable domain, with the rest obtained from reference TRBV19 and TRBJ2-7, is as follows: DGGITQSPKYLFRKEGQNVTLSCEQNLNHDAMYWYRQDPGQGLRLIYYSQIVNDFQKGDIAEGYSVSREKKESFPLTVTSAQKNPTAFYLCASTAGGAEEQYFGPGTRLTVT.